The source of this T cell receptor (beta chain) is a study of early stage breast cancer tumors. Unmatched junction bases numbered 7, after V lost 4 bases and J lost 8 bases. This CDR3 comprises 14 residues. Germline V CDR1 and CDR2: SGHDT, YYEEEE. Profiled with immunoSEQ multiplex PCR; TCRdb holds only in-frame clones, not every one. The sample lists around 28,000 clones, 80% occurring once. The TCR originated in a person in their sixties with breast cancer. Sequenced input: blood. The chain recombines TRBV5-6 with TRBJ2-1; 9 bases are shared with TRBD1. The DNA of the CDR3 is TGTGCCAGCAGCAGCGGGACAGGGTTTTATGAGCAGTTCTTC. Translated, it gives CASSSGTGFYEQFF.